These T cell receptor beta chains were read from a single sample in a study of beta chain features in type 1 diabetes. Profiled with immunoSEQ multiplex PCR; TCRdb holds only in-frame clones, not every one. The sample contains just over 600,000 clones, about 16% of which appear only once. The material sequenced was naive CD4+ T cells from blood. The receptors stem from a young man in good health. Each CDR3 is given with its conserved first and last residue. A D gene is named only where the DNA matches it firmly. Clone size appears in some rows only: once, few, many, or a class for an expanded clone.

>TRBV28|few|TRBJ2-2|TRBD1
CASSFRGPGTGELFF
TGTGCCAGCAGTTTCAGGGGGCCAGGAACCGGGGAGCTGTTTTTT
>TRBV5-1|few|TRBJ2-7|-
CASSVTLSEQYF
TGCGCCAGCAGCGTCACTCTCTCCGAGCAGTACTTC
>TRBV18|-|TRBJ1-2|-
CASSPRQDSGYTF
TGTGCCAGCTCACCACGTCAAGACAGCGGATACACCTTC
>TRBV9|-|TRBJ2-5|TRBD1
CASSQPGGRETQYF
TGTGCCAGCAGTCAACCAGGGGGTCGGGAGACCCAGTACTTC
>TRBV10-3|few|TRBJ2-7|TRBD2
CAISGIAGGSKEQYF
TGTGCCATCAGCGGAATAGCGGGAGGCTCGAAAGAGCAGTACTTC
>TRBV4-3|-|TRBJ2-1|TRBD2
CASSQGRTSGANEQFF
TGCGCCAGCAGCCAAGGTCGGACTAGCGGGGCGAATGAGCAGTTCTTC
>TRBV6-6|-|TRBJ1-2|-
CASSYPQEYGYTF
TGTGCCAGCAGTTACCCGCAGGAGTATGGCTACACCTTC
>TRBV21-1|-|TRBJ2-1|-
CASSKGLAVYNEQFF
TGTGCCAGCAGCAAAGGACTAGCGGTTTACAATGAGCAGTTCTTC
>TRBV7-2|-|TRBJ1-1|-
CASSLARGSDTEAFF
TGTGCCAGCAGCTTAGCCCGGGGATCGGACACTGAAGCTTTCTTT
>TRBV29-1|-|TRBJ2-1|-
CSVAVGKAYNEQFF
TGCAGCGTTGCAGTCGGGAAAGCCTACAATGAGCAGTTCTTC
>TRBV5-4|few|TRBJ1-3|-
CASSTTGFQPGNTIYF
TGTGCCAGCAGCACCACAGGGTTTCAACCTGGAAACACCATATATTTT
>TRBV5-6|few|TRBJ2-1|-
CASSLSLNEQFF
TGTGCCAGCAGCTTATCACTCAATGAGCAGTTCTTC
>TRBV6-6|few|TRBJ2-7|-
CASSSTDREGYEQYF
TGTGCCAGCAGTTCCACGGACAGGGAGGGCTACGAGCAGTACTTC
>TRBV5-4|few|TRBJ2-2|TRBD1
CASTYQQGARGGELFF
TGTGCCAGCACCTACCAACAGGGGGCGCGGGGCGGGGAGCTGTTTTTT